The next 31 T cell receptor beta chains were all read from a single sample in a study of T cell responses to AZD1222 COVID-19 vaccine. TCRdb's copy holds only in-frame clones and misses some; the assay was immunoSEQ multiplex PCR. The data show 150,000 to 180,000 clones, with roughly 90% seen just once and approximately 20% held by the top ten. Sequencing was performed on peripheral blood, taken on day 0 of AZD1222 vaccination. These TCRs come from an adult in good health.

A single count supports this clone. The chain joins TRBV5-1 to TRBJ1-1; TRBD1 is a possible D gene (6 bases). This CDR3 spans 15 amino acids. V was trimmed by 0 bases and J by 4 bases, leaving 13 bases between them. Germline-derived CDR1 and CDR2 are SGHRS and YFSETQ. The CDR3 loop reads CASSLGGAEGTEAFF. CDR3 nucleotide sequence: TGCGCCAGCAGCTTGGGGGGGGCTGAGGGCACTGAAGCTTTCTTT.

The CDR3 reads CASSQARNINEKLFF. The CDR3 DNA sequence: TGCGCCAGCAGCCAGGCCAGAAATATCAATGAAAAACTGTTTTTT. This chain joins TRBV4-3 and TRBJ1-4, with D unclear. Germline CDR1 and CDR2: LGHNA and YSLEER. The CDR3 totals 15 residues. Trimming removed 3 bases from V and 5 bases from J, with 13 bases in between.

The rearrangement joins TRBV19 to TRBJ1-5; D gene uncertain. The V gene's germline CDR1 is LNHDA and CDR2 SQIVND (reference sequence). The CDR3 runs 14 residues. Trimming removed 5 bases from V and 8 bases from J, with 16 bases in between. The DNA of the CDR3 is TGTGCCAGTAGTCTTAGCGCGGCAGGCGAGCCCCAGCATTTT. The encoded protein is CASSLSAAGEPQHF.

The V gene is TRBV2, the J gene TRBJ1-2, with 7 positions matching TRBD1. Germline V lookup: CDR1 SNHLY, CDR2 FYNNEI. The CDR3 is 13 amino acids. V shed 5 bases, J shed 1 base, and the junction held 1 base outside the gene matches. Here the CDR3 DNA reads TGTGCCAGCAGTCGGGACAGTAACTATGGCTACACCTTC. As protein: CASSRDSNYGYTF.

The chain uses TRBV18 and TRBJ1-1; D perhaps matches TRBD1 (6 bases). CDR3 length: 15 amino acids. Germline loops: CDR1 KGHSH, CDR2 LQKENI. V lost 6 bases and J 0 bases, leaving 14 bases between the germline ends. The CDR3 DNA is TGTGCCAGCTCGCCGTTACAGGGTTTGAACACTGAAGCTTTCTTT. Translating it yields CASSPLQGLNTEAFF. Full variable domain (missing parts from reference TRBV18 and TRBJ1-1): NAGVMQNPRHLVRRRGQEARLRCSPMKGHSHVYWYRQLPEEGLKFMVYLQKENIIDESGMPKERFSAEFPKEGPSILRIQQVVRGDSAAYFCASSPLQGLNTEAFFGQGTRLTVV.

The CDR3 loop reads CASSPNGVDTQYF. The CDR3 DNA is TGCGCCAGCAGCCCGAATGGGGTGGATACGCAGTATTTT. The chain uses TRBV4-3 and TRBJ2-3; D unresolved. Germline V lookup: CDR1 LGHNA, CDR2 YSLEER. CDR3 size: 13 residues. Trimming left V 4 bases short and J 6 bases short, with 11 bases between.

This clone came up once. V and J are TRBV3-1 (or the pseudogene TRBV3-2) and TRBJ2-3, with 9 nucleotides matching TRBD2. This CDR3 region has 16 residues. CDR1 is LGHDT, CDR2 YNNKEL, per germline (reference sequence). V shed 4 bases and J 4 bases; nucleotides not matched to a gene: 9. The CDR3 is CASSLMRGGLADTQYF. CDR3 coding DNA: TGTGCCAGCAGCCTAATGCGGGGGGGCCTCGCAGATACGCAGTATTTT.

The chain is built from TRBV29-1 and TRBJ2-5; a possible D gene is TRBD2 (5 bases). The CDR3 has 17 residues. Germline CDR1 SQVTM, CDR2 ANQGSEA. Trimming left V 8 bases short and J 0 bases short, with 25 bases between. CDR3 sequence: CSLTQLVPGKYQETQYF. The CDR3, as DNA: TGCAGCTTGACGCAATTGGTCCCCGGGAAGTACCAAGAGACCCAGTACTTC.

The chain combines TRBV6-5 with TRBJ2-2; 7 bases match TRBD1. J gave up 5 bases and V 0 bases, and 3 bases lay outside the gene matches. This CDR3 spans 15 amino acids. Germline loops: CDR1 MNHEY, CDR2 SVGAGI. CDR3 in DNA: TGTGCCAGCAGTTACTCGGCCAGGGGGACCGGGGAGCTGTTTTTT. This translates into CASSYSARGTGELFF.

This clone came up a few times. The genes are TRBV19 and TRBJ1-6, with a tentative D call TRBD1 (6 bases). Trimming removed 1 base at V and 10 bases at J, with 17 bases between. This CDR3 is built from 16 residues. CDR1 and CDR2 from the germline V gene are LNHDA and SQIVND (reference sequence). CDR3 in DNA: TGTGCCAGTAGTATAGGCCCCCGACAGGCAAAGTCACCCCTCCACTTT. Translated, it gives CASSIGPRQAKSPLHF. The entire variable domain, with the rest obtained from reference TRBV19 and TRBJ1-6, is as follows: DGGITQSPKYLFRKEGQNVTLSCEQNLNHDAMYWYRQDPGQGLRLIYYSQIVNDFQKGDIAEGYSVSREKKESFPLTVTSAQKNPTAFYLCASSIGPRQAKSPLHFGNGTRLTVT.

The chain employs TRBV7-3 and TRBJ1-2; 7 bases fit TRBD1. The CDR3 is 13 residues long. Germline lookup yields CDR1 SGHTA and CDR2 FQGTGA. The ends lost 5 bases at V and 5 bases at J; junction bases unmatched: 5. The CDR3 sequence is CASSGDRAYGYTF. The DNA of the CDR3 is TGTGCCAGCAGCGGCGACAGGGCTTATGGCTACACCTTC.

The DNA for the CDR3 is TGTGCCGGGCTAGCGGGGAGCGGCGAGCAGTACTTC. Translated: CAGLAGSGEQYF. V usage is TRBV7-9 and J usage is TRBJ2-7, with TRBD2 identical over 9 bases. Losses at the gene ends were 11 bases for V and 6 bases for J; bases not matched to a gene: 8. The CDR3 runs to 12 residues. Germline lookup yields CDR1 SEHNR and CDR2 FQNEAQ (reference sequence). Combining the CDR3 with reference TRBV7-9 and TRBJ2-7 gives the whole variable domain DTGVSQNPRHKITKRGQNVTFRCDPISEHNRLYWYRQTLGQGPEFLTYFQNEAQLEKSRLLSDRFSAERPKGSFSTLEIQRTEQGDSAMYLCAGLAGSGEQYFGPGTRLTVT.

J is TRBJ2-7 and V is TRBV19; D unclear. V lost 3 bases and J lost 4, with 4 bases in between. Germline CDR1 is LNHDA and CDR2 is SQIVND (reference sequence). The CDR3 sequence is 11 residues long. The CDR3 loop is CASSMGYEQYF. CDR3 bases: TGTGCCAGTAGTATGGGATACGAGCAGTACTTC.

The J gene is TRBJ1-3, the V gene TRBV20-1; D uncertain. The CDR3 has 13 amino acids. CDR1 and CDR2 (germline): DFQATT, SNEGSKA (reference sequence). The ends were cut back, 3 bases at V and 0 bases at J, with 6 bases in the middle. The CDR3 DNA sequence: TGCAGTGCTAGTCCGTTCTCTGGAAACACCATATATTTT. This codes for CSASPFSGNTIYF.

The rearrangement joins TRBV7-8 to TRBJ1-2, with a weak D call TRBD1 (6 bases). In germline, CDR1 is SGHVS, CDR2 FQNEAQ. Trimming removed 3 bases at V and 4 bases at J, with 18 bases between. The CDR3 runs to 16 residues. CDR3 DNA sequence: TGTGCCAGCAGCTTTCACCACAGGGAAAAGGCCTATGGCTACACCTTC. This translates into CASSFHHREKAYGYTF.

The gene calls are TRBV7-8 and TRBJ1-2; 9 bases align to TRBD1. This CDR3 is 18 amino acids long. Germline CDR1 reads SGHVS; CDR2 reads FQNEAQ. V lost 4 bases, J lost 0 bases, and 12 bases stayed unmatched. This CDR3 reads CASSSDRGSVVPNYGYTF. The DNA for the CDR3 is TGTGCCAGCAGCTCCGACAGGGGGAGTGTAGTACCTAACTATGGCTACACCTTC.

The chain couples TRBV7-2 to TRBJ2-1; possibly TRBD2 for D (5 bases). This CDR3 comprises 15 residues. Deletions cut 1 base from V and 2 bases from J, with 9 bases between. Germline V gives CDR1 SGHTA, CDR2 FQGNSA. CDR3 loop: CASSLGRGTYNEQFF. The CDR3 DNA reads TGTGCCAGCAGCTTAGGTCGGGGAACCTACAATGAGCAGTTCTTC.

The chain uses TRBV15 and TRBJ1-4; 7 bases match TRBD1. The CDR3 has 16 amino acids. V lost 4 bases to trimming and J lost 5 bases; unmatched junction nucleotides: 10. CDR1 and CDR2 (germline): LNHNV, YYDKDF (reference sequence). CDR3 amino acids: CATSNGRGQINEKLFF. CDR3 in DNA: TGTGCCACCAGCAATGGGAGGGGACAGATAAATGAAAAACTGTTTTTT.

The rearrangement uses TRBV5-4 and TRBJ1-5, with no clear D. The germline gives CDR1 SGHNT, CDR2 YYREEE (reference sequence). The CDR3 spans 14 residues. Trimming removed 4 bases at V and 2 bases at J, with 10 bases between. This CDR3 reads CASSRAGGNQPQHF. The CDR3 DNA reads as TGTGCCAGCAGCCGGGCTGGGGGCAATCAGCCCCAGCATTTT.

The rearrangement links TRBV28 to TRBJ1-2; no definite D call. The CDR3 covers 13 residues. V lost 7 bases to trimming and J lost 2 bases, with 11 bases between them. The germline gives CDR1 MDHEN, CDR2 SYDVKM. CDR3 region: CASKVHRNYGYTF. CDR3 nucleotides: TGTGCCAGCAAGGTCCATCGAAACTATGGCTACACCTTC.

This clone was seen only a few times. The sample carries other DNA sequences with the same CDR3. The V and J genes are TRBV2 and TRBJ1-1; D is possibly TRBD1 (5 bases). The V gene lost 4 bases and the J gene lost 0 bases, with 9 bases spanning the gap. This CDR3 is 14 amino acids long. The germline gives CDR1 SNHLY, CDR2 FYNNEI. The CDR3 region has the DNA TGTGCCAGCAGTGCGGGGCGGATGAACACTGAAGCTTTCTTT. Amino acids: CASSAGRMNTEAFF.

This rearrangement joins TRBV18 to TRBJ1-1; D remains unclear. V was pared by 8 bases and J by 6 bases, with 13 bases between. In germline, CDR1 is KGHSH, CDR2 LQKENI. This CDR3 has 12 residues. The CDR3 here is CASTSSRSEAFF. CDR3 nucleotides: TGTGCCAGCACCTCCTCCAGGTCTGAAGCTTTCTTT.

This rearrangement joins TRBV5-6 to TRBJ1-2; 12 nucleotides line up with TRBD1. The CDR3 extends over 18 amino acids. The J segment lost 2 bases and the V segment lost 5 bases, leaving 13 bases of the junction unmatched. Germline assignment: CDR1 SGHDT and CDR2 YYEEEE. The CDR3 is CASRSEGGQGALNYGYTF. In DNA form, the CDR3 reads TGTGCCAGCAGGAGCGAAGGGGGACAGGGGGCGCTGAACTATGGCTACACCTTC.

The chain recombines TRBV10-3 with TRBJ2-7; D gene uncertain. The CDR3 totals 11 residues. CDR1 and CDR2 (germline): ENHRY, SYGVKD. CDR3 sequence: CAVGLGNEQYF. CDR3 bases: TGTGCGGTAGGGCTTGGGAACGAGCAGTACTTC.

The chain carries TRBV3-1 (or the pseudogene TRBV3-2) and TRBJ2-1; no reliable D call. Per germline, CDR1 LGHDT and CDR2 YNNKEL (reference sequence). Trimming cost V 4 bases and J 6 bases, with 19 bases left between them. This CDR3 is 16 amino acids long. Here the CDR3 reads CASSRVGGPVGNEQFF. The CDR3 DNA is TGTGCCAGCAGCCGGGTGGGCGGACCTGTGGGCAATGAGCAGTTCTTC.

This clone showed up just once. CDR3 protein: CASSRGGGDSYEQYF. The CDR3 region has the DNA TGTGCCAGCAGTCGAGGAGGAGGGGACTCCTACGAGCAGTACTTC. The chain joins TRBV9 to TRBJ2-7; a possible D gene is TRBD2 (6 bases). The CDR3 spans 15 residues. V lost 5 bases to trimming and J lost 0 bases, with 15 bases between them. The germline CDR1 and CDR2 sequences are SGDLS and YYNGEE.

The chain employs TRBV28 and TRBJ1-5, with a tentative D call TRBD1 (5 bases). CDR1 and CDR2 (germline): MDHEN, SYDVKM. V gave up 6 bases and J gave up 1 base, with 13 bases separating them. The CDR3 length is 15 residues. CDR3: CASRKLRGSNQPQHF. DNA for the CDR3: TGTGCCAGCAGGAAATTGAGGGGAAGCAATCAGCCCCAGCATTTT.

The rearrangement joins TRBV30 to TRBJ1-1; perhaps TRBD1 as D (6 bases). The germline CDR1 and CDR2 sequences are GTSNPN and SVGIG (reference sequence). The CDR3 runs 15 residues. V gave up 1 base and J gave up 7 bases, with 19 bases separating them. The CDR3 protein is CAWSATPIQGYEAFF. In nucleotides, the CDR3 is TGTGCCTGGAGTGCGACCCCCATACAGGGTTATGAAGCTTTCTTT.

Here the CDR3 reads CASSPTGTEYTQYF. The CDR3 nucleotides are TGTGCCAGCAGCCCGACCGGGACAGAGTATACGCAGTATTTT. The chain links TRBV5-4 to TRBJ2-3; 7 nucleotides align to TRBD1. CDR3 length: 14 residues. Germline assignment: CDR1 SGHNT and CDR2 YYREEE (reference sequence). V lost 4 bases to trimming and J lost 7 bases; unmatched junction nucleotides: 9.

The chain combines TRBV9 with TRBJ2-1, with 7 bases that match TRBD2. The CDR3 length is 14 residues. The germline V gene encodes CDR1 SGDLS and CDR2 YYNGEE. The V segment lost 2 bases and the J segment 9 bases; nucleotides outside the gene matches: 8. This CDR3 reads CASSVRAGVVEQFF. In nucleotides, the CDR3 is TGTGCCAGCAGCGTTCGGGCGGGAGTGGTTGAGCAGTTCTTC.

This chain uses TRBV28 with TRBJ1-2, with D hard to call. V lost 5 bases to trimming and J lost 4 bases, with 11 bases between them. This CDR3 is 13 amino acids long. Germline CDR1 is MDHEN and CDR2 is SYDVKM. The CDR3 nucleotides are TGTGCCAGCAGTCCAGACGGGAGCTATGGCTACACCTTC. It translates to CASSPDGSYGYTF.